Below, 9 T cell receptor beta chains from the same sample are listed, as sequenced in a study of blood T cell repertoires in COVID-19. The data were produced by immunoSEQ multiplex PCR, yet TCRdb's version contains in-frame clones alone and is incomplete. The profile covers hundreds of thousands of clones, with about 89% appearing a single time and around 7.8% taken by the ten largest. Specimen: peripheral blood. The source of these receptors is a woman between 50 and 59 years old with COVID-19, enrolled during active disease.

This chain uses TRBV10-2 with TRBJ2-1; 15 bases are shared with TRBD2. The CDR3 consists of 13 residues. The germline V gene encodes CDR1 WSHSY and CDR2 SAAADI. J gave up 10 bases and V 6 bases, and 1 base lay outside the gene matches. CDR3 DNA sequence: TGCGCCAGCAGCGGGACTAGCGGGGGGGAGCAGTTCTTC. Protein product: CASSGTSGGEQFF.

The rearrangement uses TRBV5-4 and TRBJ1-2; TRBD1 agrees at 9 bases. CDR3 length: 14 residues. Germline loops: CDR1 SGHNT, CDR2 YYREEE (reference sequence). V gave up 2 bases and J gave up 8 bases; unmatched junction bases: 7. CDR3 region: CASSFRDRDGGYTF. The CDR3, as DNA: TGTGCCAGCAGCTTCCGGGACAGGGACGGGGGCTACACCTTC.

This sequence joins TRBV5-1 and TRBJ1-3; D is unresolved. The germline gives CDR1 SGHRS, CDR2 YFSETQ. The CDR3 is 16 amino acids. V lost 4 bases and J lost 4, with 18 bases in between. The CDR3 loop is CASSLLDGGSGNTIYF. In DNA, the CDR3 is TGCGCCAGCAGCCTACTGGACGGAGGGTCCGGAAACACCATATATTTT.

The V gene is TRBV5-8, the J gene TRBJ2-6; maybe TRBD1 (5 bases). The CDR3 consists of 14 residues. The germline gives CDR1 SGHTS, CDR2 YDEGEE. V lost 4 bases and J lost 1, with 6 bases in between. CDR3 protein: CASSRQSGANVLTF. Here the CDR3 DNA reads TGTGCCAGCAGCCGACAGTCTGGGGCCAACGTCCTGACTTTC. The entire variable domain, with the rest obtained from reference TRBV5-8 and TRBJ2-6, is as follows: EAGVTQSPTHLIKTRGQQATLRCSPISGHTSVYWYQQALGLGLQFLLWYDEGEERNRGNFPPRFSGRQFPNYSSELNVNALELEDSALYLCASSRQSGANVLTFGAGSRLTVL.

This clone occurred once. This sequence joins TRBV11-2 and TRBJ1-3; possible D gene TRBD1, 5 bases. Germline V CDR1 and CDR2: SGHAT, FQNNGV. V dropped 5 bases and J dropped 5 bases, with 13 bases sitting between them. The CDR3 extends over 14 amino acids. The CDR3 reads CASSAGTARNTIYF. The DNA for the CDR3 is TGTGCCAGCAGCGCCGGGACTGCCCGAAACACCATATATTTT. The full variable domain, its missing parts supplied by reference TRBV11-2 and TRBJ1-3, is EAGVAQSPRYKIIEKRQSVAFWCNPISGHATLYWYQQILGQGPKLLIQFQNNGVVDDSQLPKDRFSAERLKGVDSTLKIQPAKLEDSAVYLCASSAGTARNTIYFGEGSWLTVV.

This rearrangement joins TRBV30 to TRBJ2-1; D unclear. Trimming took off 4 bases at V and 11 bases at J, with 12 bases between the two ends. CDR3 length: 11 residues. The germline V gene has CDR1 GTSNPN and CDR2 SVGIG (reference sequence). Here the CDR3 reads CAWMSGLKQFF. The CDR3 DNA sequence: TGTGCCTGGATGTCCGGGTTAAAGCAGTTCTTC.

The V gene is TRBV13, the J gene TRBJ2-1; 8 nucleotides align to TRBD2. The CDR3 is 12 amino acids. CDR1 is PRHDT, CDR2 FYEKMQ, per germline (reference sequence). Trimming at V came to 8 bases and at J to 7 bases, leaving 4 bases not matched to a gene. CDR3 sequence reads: CASLIAGNEQFF. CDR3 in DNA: TGTGCCAGCCTCATAGCGGGGAATGAGCAGTTCTTC.

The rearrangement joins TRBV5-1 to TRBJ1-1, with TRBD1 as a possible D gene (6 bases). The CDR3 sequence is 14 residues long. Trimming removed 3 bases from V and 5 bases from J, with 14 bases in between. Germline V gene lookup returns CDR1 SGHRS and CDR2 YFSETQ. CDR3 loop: CASSWGQRGTEAFF. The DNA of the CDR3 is TGCGCCAGCAGCTGGGGGCAGCGCGGAACTGAAGCTTTCTTT.

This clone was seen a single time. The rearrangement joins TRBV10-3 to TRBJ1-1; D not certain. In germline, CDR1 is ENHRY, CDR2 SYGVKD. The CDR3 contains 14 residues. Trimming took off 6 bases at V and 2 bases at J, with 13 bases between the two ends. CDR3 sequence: CAISKTNRNTEAFF. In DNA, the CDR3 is TGTGCCATCAGCAAAACTAACCGAAACACTGAAGCTTTCTTT.